The 20 T cell receptor beta chains below come from one sample, sequenced in a study of Ad26.COV2.S vaccination and SARS-CoV-2 variants. This table comes from immunoSEQ multiplex PCR, and its TCRdb copy is limited to in-frame clones, with some not included. The sample records some 340,000 clones, around 81% being singletons. Treatment of the sample: about 20 received Ad26.COV2.S at low or high dose, single or two shots; 5 received placebo; per-sample allocation not given. Material that was analyzed had been drawn on day 63 after the first vaccine or placebo injection. The source material was peripheral blood, sampled in a trial of Ad26.COV2.S vaccine versus placebo. These receptor sequences come from a person aged 18-60 years who received the Ad26.COV2.S COVID-19 vaccine or a placebo.

The chain employs TRBV5-1 and TRBJ2-7; maybe TRBD2 (6 bases). V was shortened by 2 bases and J by 3 bases, with 12 bases between the two germline ends. CDR3 size: 14 residues. Germline V gene lookup returns CDR1 SGHRS and CDR2 YFSETQ. For the CDR3, the DNA is TGCGCCAGCAGCTTTCGGGACTCTGACTACGAGCAGTACTTC. Translation gives CASSFRDSDYEQYF.

This chain uses TRBV2 with TRBJ1-2, with D possibly TRBD1 on 5 matching bases. The CDR3 runs 13 residues. The germline V gene has CDR1 SNHLY and CDR2 FYNNEI. V shed 11 bases and J shed 4 bases, with 17 bases lying between them. CDR3 residues: CAQRGRSAYGYTF. CDR3 in DNA: TGTGCCCAGCGGGGCAGGAGTGCCTATGGCTACACCTTC.

J is TRBJ2-7 and V is TRBV11-3, with D perhaps given as TRBD1 or TRBD2 (5 bases each). CDR1 is SGHNT and CDR2 is YENEEA in the germline V gene. V gave up 0 bases and J gave up 0 bases, with 9 bases separating them. This CDR3 spans 15 amino acids. CDR3 in DNA: TGTGCCAGCAGCTTAGAGGGACGGTACTCCTACGAGCAGTACTTC. Protein: CASSLEGRYSYEQYF.

The chain carries TRBV5-5 and TRBJ2-7; TRBD1 matches 10 bases. This CDR3 comprises 14 residues. Looked up from germline, CDR1 is SGHKS and CDR2 is YYEKEE (reference sequence). After removal of 3 bases from V and 9 bases from J, the junction contained 9 bases not matched to a gene. CDR3 coding DNA: TGTGCCAGCAGCTGGGACAGGGGCTCTGTAGGGCAGTACTTC. Its translation is CASSWDRGSVGQYF.

In its sample, this clone was seen a few times. The chain couples TRBV9 to TRBJ2-3; D is perhaps TRBD2 (6 bases). The germline V gene encodes CDR1 SGDLS and CDR2 YYNGEE. This CDR3 spans 16 amino acids. The V gene lost 2 bases and the J gene lost 0 bases, with 13 bases spanning the gap. The chain's CDR3 is CASSVSSGTSTDTQYF. The CDR3 coding sequence is TGTGCCAGCAGCGTGTCATCCGGGACTAGCACAGATACGCAGTATTTT.

The J gene is TRBJ1-6, the V gene TRBV5-6; perhaps TRBD1 as D (6 bases). This CDR3 is built from 14 residues. From germline, CDR1 is SGHDT and CDR2 YYEEEE. Trimming took off 0 bases at V and 6 bases at J, with 7 bases between the two ends. In nucleotides, the CDR3 is TGTGCCAGCAGCTTGGACAGGGCTAATTCACCCCTCCACTTT. Amino acid sequence: CASSLDRANSPLHF.

This chain uses TRBV24-1 with TRBJ1-5; TRBD1 might be the D (5 bases). Germline assignment: CDR1 KGHDR and CDR2 SFDVKD. V was trimmed by 1 base and J by 7 bases, leaving 13 bases between them. The CDR3 length is 15 residues. This CDR3 reads CATSDLGRGPQPQHF. DNA of the CDR3: TGTGCCACCAGTGATTTAGGACGGGGACCACAGCCCCAGCATTTT.

The chain recombines TRBV18 with TRBJ2-2; 7 nucleotides match TRBD2. CDR1 is KGHSH and CDR2 is LQKENI in the germline V gene. This CDR3 comprises 14 residues. V trimming: 5 bases; J trimming: 4 bases; junction bases outside the gene matches: 4. CDR3 bases: TGTGCCAGCTCAGTTACTAGCGCCACCGGGGAGCTGTTTTTT. It translates to CASSVTSATGELFF.

V and J are TRBV28 and TRBJ2-1; TRBD2 matches 10 bases. Looked up from germline, CDR1 is MDHEN and CDR2 is SYDVKM. This CDR3 contains 15 residues. J gave up 7 bases and V 4 bases, and 7 bases lay outside the gene matches. In DNA, the CDR3 is TGTGCCAGCAGTTCGAGCGGGGGGGCCTTAAATGAGCAGTTCTTC. Residues: CASSSSGGALNEQFF.

In regard to this clone: At one boundary the junction diverges from the germline segment, which might be a read error. The rearrangement uses TRBV6-2 or TRBV6-3 and TRBJ2-7, with D possibly TRBD1 on 7 matching bases. The length of the CDR3 is 13 residues. Germline CDR1 MNHEY, CDR2 SVGEGT. The CDR3 DNA is TGTGCCAGCACTTACAGGGGACTTGGGGAGCAGTACTTC. It encodes CASTYRGLGEQYF.

This clone was observed a single time. The rearrangement joins TRBV2 to TRBJ2-5; 10 bases are a match to TRBD2. Germline-derived CDR1 and CDR2 are SNHLY and FYNNEI. The V gene end was trimmed by 5 bases and the J gene end by 3 bases; junction bases not matched to a gene: 6. The CDR3 is 15 amino acids. CDR3: CASSSLAGGEETQYF. The CDR3 region has the DNA TGTGCCAGCAGTTCCTTAGCGGGGGGAGAAGAGACCCAGTACTTC.

The sample holds one count of this clone. This sequence joins TRBV12-3 or TRBV12-4 and TRBJ1-1; D is possibly TRBD1 (6 bases). Trimming left V 5 bases short and J 4 bases short, with 11 bases between. The CDR3 runs 13 residues. CDR3 loop: CASSNTGSTEAFF. The CDR3 nucleotides are TGTGCCAGCAGTAATACAGGGTCCACTGAAGCTTTCTTT.

This clone was found a few times. V is TRBV5-5 and J is TRBJ1-4; perhaps TRBD1 as D (5 bases). Germline CDR1 SGHKS, CDR2 YYEKEE (reference sequence). The CDR3 runs 14 residues. Trimming removed 3 bases from V and 7 bases from J, with 13 bases in between. The CDR3 region is CASSSYRGSEKLFF. Here the CDR3 DNA reads TGTGCCAGCAGCTCCTATAGGGGTAGTGAAAAACTGTTTTTT.

The V gene is TRBV28, the J gene TRBJ2-7; TRBD1 or TRBD2 may be the D gene (5 bases each). V gave up 3 bases and J gave up 2 bases, with 11 bases separating them. The CDR3 is 14 amino acids. From germline, CDR1 is MDHEN and CDR2 SYDVKM. Written as DNA, the CDR3 is TGTGCCAGCAGTTTCCCCGGGACGCCCTACGAGCAGTACTTC. Translating gives CASSFPGTPYEQYF.

This chain joins TRBV2 and TRBJ2-6; D is possibly TRBD2 (6 bases). The CDR3 is 19 residues long. CDR1 SNHLY and CDR2 FYNNEI come from the germline V gene. V lost 2 bases and J lost 0, with 17 bases in between. The CDR3 nucleotides are TGTGCCAGCAGTGAAAGGAGGGCAGGGCCGGGCTCTGGGGCCAACGTCCTGACTTTC. As protein: CASSERRAGPGSGANVLTF.

The chain joins TRBV19 to TRBJ1-2; D unresolved. Trimming took 3 bases from V and 2 from J, leaving 13 bases between them. This CDR3 contains 15 residues. Germline assignment: CDR1 LNHDA and CDR2 SQIVND (reference sequence). The CDR3 DNA sequence: TGTGCCAGTAGTATGGATGCGGGCAGCAACTATGGCTACACCTTC. Amino acids: CASSMDAGSNYGYTF.

The chain is built from TRBV28 and TRBJ2-2; 11 bases map to TRBD2. The CDR3 length is 17 residues. Losses at the gene ends were 3 bases for V and 3 bases for J; bases not matched to a gene: 6. Germline V CDR1 and CDR2: MDHEN, SYDVKM. CDR3 residues: CASSLASGGWYTGELFF. The CDR3 DNA is TGTGCCAGCAGTTTGGCTAGCGGGGGGTGGTACACCGGGGAGCTGTTTTTT.

This rearrangement joins TRBV5-1 to TRBJ2-7; 8 bases fit TRBD1. V trimming: 0 bases; J trimming: 6 bases; junction bases outside the gene matches: 8. This CDR3 region has 15 residues. The germline V gene has CDR1 SGHRS and CDR2 YFSETQ. This CDR3 is CASSLAGQGAFEQYF. In nucleotides, the CDR3 is TGCGCCAGCAGCTTGGCAGGCCAGGGGGCATTCGAGCAGTACTTC.

The chain is built from TRBV6-5 and TRBJ2-7; the match to TRBD1 covers 10 bases. Germline values: CDR1 MNHEY, CDR2 SVGAGI. The CDR3 has 14 amino acids. After removal of 6 bases from V and 4 bases from J, the junction contained 6 bases not matched to a gene. The DNA of the CDR3 is TGTGCCAGCAGCACCCCGGGACAGGGGTACGAGCAGTACTTC. Protein product: CASSTPGQGYEQYF.

The rearrangement joins TRBV19 to TRBJ2-7; D ambiguous. Germline CDR1 LNHDA, CDR2 SQIVND (reference sequence). The ends were cut back, 6 bases at V and 1 base at J, with 16 bases in the middle. The CDR3 is made up of 15 amino acids. Here the CDR3 reads CASRSNRAGSYEQYF. CDR3 in DNA: TGTGCCAGTAGATCTAATCGTGCCGGGTCCTACGAGCAGTACTTC.